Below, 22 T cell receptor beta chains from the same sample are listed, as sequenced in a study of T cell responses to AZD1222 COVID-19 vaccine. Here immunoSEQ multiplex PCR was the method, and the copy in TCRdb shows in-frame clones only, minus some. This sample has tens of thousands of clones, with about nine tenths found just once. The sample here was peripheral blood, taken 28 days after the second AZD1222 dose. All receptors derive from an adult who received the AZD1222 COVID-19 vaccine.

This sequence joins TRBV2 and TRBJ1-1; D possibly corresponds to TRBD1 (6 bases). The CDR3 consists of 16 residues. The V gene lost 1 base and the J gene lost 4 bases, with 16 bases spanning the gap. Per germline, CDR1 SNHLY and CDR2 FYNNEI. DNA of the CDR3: TGTGCCAGCAGTGAAGGACTACGGGGGCGCGGCACTGAAGCTTTCTTT. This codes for CASSEGLRGRGTEAFF.

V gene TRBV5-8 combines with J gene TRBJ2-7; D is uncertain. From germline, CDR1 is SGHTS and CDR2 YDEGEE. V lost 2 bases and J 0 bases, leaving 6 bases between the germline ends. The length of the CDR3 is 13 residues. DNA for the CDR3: TGTGCCAGCAGCTTCGGTTTCTCCTACGAGCAGTACTTC. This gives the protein CASSFGFSYEQYF.

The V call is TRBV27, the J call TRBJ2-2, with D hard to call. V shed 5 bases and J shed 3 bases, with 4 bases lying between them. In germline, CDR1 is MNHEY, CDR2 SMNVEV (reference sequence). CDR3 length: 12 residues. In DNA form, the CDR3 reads TGTGCCAGCAGTGCCTACACCGGGGAGCTGTTTTTT. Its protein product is CASSAYTGELFF.

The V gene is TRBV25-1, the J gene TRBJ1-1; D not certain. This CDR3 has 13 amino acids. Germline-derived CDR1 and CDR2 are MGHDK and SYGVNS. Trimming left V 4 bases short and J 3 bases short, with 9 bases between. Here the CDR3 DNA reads TGTGCCAGCAGTGTTGGACTGGACACTGAAGCTTTCTTT. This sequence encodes CASSVGLDTEAFF.

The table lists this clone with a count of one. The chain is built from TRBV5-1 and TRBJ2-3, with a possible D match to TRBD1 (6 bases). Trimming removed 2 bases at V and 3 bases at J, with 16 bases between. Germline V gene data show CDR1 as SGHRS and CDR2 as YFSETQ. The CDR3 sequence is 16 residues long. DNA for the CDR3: TGCGCCAGCAGCTTAGGGGTAAACAGGGAAACAGATACGCAGTATTTT. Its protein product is CASSLGVNRETDTQYF.

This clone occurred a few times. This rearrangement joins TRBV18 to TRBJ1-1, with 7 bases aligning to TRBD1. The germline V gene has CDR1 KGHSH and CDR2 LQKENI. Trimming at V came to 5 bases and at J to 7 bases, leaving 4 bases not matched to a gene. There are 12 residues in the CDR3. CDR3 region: CASSYNRGEAFF. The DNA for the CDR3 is TGTGCCAGCTCATATAACAGGGGTGAAGCTTTCTTT.

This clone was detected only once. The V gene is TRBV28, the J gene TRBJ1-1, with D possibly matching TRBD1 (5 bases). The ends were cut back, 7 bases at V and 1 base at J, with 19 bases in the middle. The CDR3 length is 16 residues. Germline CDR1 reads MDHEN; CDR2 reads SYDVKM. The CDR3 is CASKSGRAIRNTEAFF. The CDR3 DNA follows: TGTGCCAGCAAGTCGGGCAGGGCAATACGGAACACTGAAGCTTTCTTT.

CDR3 DNA: TGTGCCAGTACCTCGGGACTAGCGGATTACAATGAGCAGTTCTTC. This translates into CASTSGLADYNEQFF. V and J are TRBV19 and TRBJ2-1; 11 bases fit TRBD2. V shed 7 bases and J 4 bases; nucleotides not matched to a gene: 6. The CDR3 runs to 15 residues. Looked up from germline, CDR1 is LNHDA and CDR2 is SQIVND (reference sequence).

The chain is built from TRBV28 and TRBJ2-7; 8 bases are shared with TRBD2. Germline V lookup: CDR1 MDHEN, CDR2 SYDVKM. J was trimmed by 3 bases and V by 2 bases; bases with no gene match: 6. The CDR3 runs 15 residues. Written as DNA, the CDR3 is TGTGCCAGCAGTTTACTCGGGCTAGCGGGCTACGAGCAGTACTTC. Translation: CASSLLGLAGYEQYF.

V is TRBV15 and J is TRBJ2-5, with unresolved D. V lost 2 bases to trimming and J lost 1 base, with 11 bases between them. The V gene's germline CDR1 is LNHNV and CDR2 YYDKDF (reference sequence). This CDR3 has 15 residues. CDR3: CATSRTTTPQETQYF. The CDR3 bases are TGTGCCACCAGCAGAACCACGACACCCCAAGAGACCCAGTACTTC.

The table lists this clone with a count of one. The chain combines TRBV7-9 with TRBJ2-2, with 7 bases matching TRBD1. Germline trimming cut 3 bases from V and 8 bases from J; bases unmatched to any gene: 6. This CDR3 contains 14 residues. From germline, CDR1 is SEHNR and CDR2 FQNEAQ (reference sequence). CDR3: CASSFRQGDGELFF. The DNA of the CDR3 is TGTGCCAGCAGCTTTCGACAGGGTGATGGGGAGCTGTTTTTT.

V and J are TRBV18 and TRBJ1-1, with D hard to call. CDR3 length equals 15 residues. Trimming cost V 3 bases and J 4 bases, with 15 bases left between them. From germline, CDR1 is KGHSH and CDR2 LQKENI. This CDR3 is CASSPRPGESTEAFF. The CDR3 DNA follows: TGTGCCAGCTCACCTCGGCCCGGAGAAAGCACTGAAGCTTTCTTT.

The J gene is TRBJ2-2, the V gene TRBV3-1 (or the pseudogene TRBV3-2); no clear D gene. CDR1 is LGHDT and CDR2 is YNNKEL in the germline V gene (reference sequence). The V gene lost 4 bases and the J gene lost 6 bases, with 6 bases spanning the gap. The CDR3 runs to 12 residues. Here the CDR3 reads CASSRGSGELFF. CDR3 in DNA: TGTGCCAGCAGCCGTGGGTCCGGGGAGCTGTTTTTT.

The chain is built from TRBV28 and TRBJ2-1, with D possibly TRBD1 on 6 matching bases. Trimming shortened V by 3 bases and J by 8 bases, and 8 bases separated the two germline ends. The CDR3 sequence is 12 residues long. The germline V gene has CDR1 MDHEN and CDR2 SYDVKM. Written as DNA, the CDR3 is TGTGCCAGCAGTTTGTCAGGGGATGAGCAGTTCTTC. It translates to CASSLSGDEQFF.

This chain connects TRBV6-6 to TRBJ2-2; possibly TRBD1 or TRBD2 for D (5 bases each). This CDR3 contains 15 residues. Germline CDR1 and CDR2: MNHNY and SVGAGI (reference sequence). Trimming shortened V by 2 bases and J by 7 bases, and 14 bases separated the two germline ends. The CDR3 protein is CASSYEGTARGELFF. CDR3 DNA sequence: TGTGCCAGCAGTTACGAAGGGACGGCTCGCGGGGAGCTGTTTTTT.

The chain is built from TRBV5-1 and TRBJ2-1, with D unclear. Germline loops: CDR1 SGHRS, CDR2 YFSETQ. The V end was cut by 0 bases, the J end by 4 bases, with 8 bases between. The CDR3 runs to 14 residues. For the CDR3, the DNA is TGCGCCAGCAGCTTGGAGTATGTTTACAATGAGCAGTTCTTC. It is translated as CASSLEYVYNEQFF.

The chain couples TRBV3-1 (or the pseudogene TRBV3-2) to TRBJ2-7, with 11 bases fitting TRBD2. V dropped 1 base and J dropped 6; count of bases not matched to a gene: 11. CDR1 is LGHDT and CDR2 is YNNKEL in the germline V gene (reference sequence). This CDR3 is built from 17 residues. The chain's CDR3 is CASSQVAASGGRVEQYF. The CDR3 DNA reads TGTGCCAGCAGCCAAGTTGCCGCTAGCGGGGGGAGGGTCGAGCAGTACTTC.

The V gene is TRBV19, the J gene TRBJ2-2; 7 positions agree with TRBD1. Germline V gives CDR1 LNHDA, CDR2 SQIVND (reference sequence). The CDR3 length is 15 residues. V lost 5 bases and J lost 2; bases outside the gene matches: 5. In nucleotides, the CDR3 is TGTGCCAGTAGTGTTACAGGGGTTAACACCGGGGAGCTGTTTTTT. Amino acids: CASSVTGVNTGELFF. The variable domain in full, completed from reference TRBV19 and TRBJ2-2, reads DGGITQSPKYLFRKEGQNVTLSCEQNLNHDAMYWYRQDPGQGLRLIYYSQIVNDFQKGDIAEGYSVSREKKESFPLTVTSAQKNPTAFYLCASSVTGVNTGELFFGEGSRLTVL.

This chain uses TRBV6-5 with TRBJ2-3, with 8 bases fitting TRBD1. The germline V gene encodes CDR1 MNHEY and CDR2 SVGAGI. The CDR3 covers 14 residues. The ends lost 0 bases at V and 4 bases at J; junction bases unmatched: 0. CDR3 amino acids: CASSYSDRADTQYF. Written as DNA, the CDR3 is TGTGCCAGCAGTTACTCGGACAGGGCAGATACGCAGTATTTT.

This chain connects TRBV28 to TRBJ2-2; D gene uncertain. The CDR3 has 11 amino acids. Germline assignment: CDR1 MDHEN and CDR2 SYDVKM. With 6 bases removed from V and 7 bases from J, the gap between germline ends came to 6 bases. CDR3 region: CASSSIGELFF. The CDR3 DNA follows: TGTGCCAGCAGCAGCATCGGGGAGCTGTTTTTT.

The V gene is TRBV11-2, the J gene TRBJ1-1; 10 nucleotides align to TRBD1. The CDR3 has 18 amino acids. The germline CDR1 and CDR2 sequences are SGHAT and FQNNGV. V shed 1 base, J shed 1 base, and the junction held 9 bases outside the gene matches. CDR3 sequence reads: CASSLVGVGQGKNTEAFF. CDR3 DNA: TGTGCCAGCAGCTTAGTGGGGGTGGGACAGGGGAAGAACACTGAAGCTTTCTTT. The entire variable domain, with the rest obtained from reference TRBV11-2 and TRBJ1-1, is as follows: EAGVAQSPRYKIIEKRQSVAFWCNPISGHATLYWYQQILGQGPKLLIQFQNNGVVDDSQLPKDRFSAERLKGVDSTLKIQPAKLEDSAVYLCASSLVGVGQGKNTEAFFGQGTRLTVV.

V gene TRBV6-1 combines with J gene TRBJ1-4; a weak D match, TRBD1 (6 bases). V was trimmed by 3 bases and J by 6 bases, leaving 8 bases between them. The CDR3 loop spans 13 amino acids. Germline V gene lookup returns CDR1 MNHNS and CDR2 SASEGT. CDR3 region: CASSEQGYEKLFF. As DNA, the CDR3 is TGTGCCAGCAGTGAGCAGGGGTATGAAAAACTGTTTTTT.